These 30 T cell receptor beta chains were all obtained from the same sample, sequenced in a study of radiation and T cells in renal cell carcinoma. The table came from immunoSEQ multiplex PCR; TCRdb's copy has only in-frame clones and leaves some out. The sample holds some 120,000 clones, around nine tenths seen once. The sample's time point: blood 2 weeks post-SBRT. The treatment: 15 Gy SBRT to primary tumor, nephrectomy 4 weeks later. Sample: blood, taken from a patient whose treatment included radiotherapy and nephrectomy. Receptors originate from a woman in her seventies with renal cell carcinoma.

The chain carries TRBV5-6 and TRBJ2-7; TRBD1 might be the D (5 bases). Between the trimmed V and J ends, which lost 4 bases and 7 bases, there was a span of 21 bases. This CDR3 is built from 15 residues. CDR1 is SGHDT and CDR2 is YYEEEE in the germline V gene. The chain's CDR3 is CASSLGRQTYGEQYF. DNA for the CDR3: TGTGCCAGCAGCCTGGGGCGTCAGACCTACGGGGAGCAGTACTTC.

V gene TRBV9 combines with J gene TRBJ2-7; D is ambiguous. Germline V gene sequence: CDR1 SGDLS, CDR2 YYNGEE. Between the trimmed V and J ends, which lost 0 bases and 0 bases, there was a span of 10 bases. The CDR3 runs to 15 residues. For the CDR3, the DNA is TGTGCCAGCAGCGTAGAAGTCTCTTCCTCCTACGAGCAGTACTTC. Residues: CASSVEVSSSYEQYF.

The V and J genes are TRBV28 and TRBJ1-5, with 9 bases aligning to TRBD1. Germline loops: CDR1 MDHEN, CDR2 SYDVKM. CDR3 length equals 15 residues. Losses at the gene ends were 6 bases for V and 1 base for J; bases not matched to a gene: 4. DNA for the CDR3: TGTGCCAGCAGAATACAGGGGGCAAGCAATCAGCCCCAGCATTTT. It yields the protein CASRIQGASNQPQHF. The full variable domain, in which reference TRBV28 and TRBJ1-5 provide the parts outside the CDR3, is DVKVTQSSRYLVKRTGEKVFLECVQDMDHENMFWYRQDPGLGLRLIYFSYDVKMKEKGDIPEGYSVSREKKERFSLILESASTNQTSMYLCASRIQGASNQPQHFGDGTRLSIL.

This clone was seen once. The chain carries TRBV6-5 and TRBJ2-7; D is possibly TRBD2 (6 bases). CDR3 size: 13 residues. V lost 6 bases, J lost 6 bases, and 15 bases lay in between. Looked up from germline, CDR1 is MNHEY and CDR2 is SVGAGI. This CDR3 reads CASSRPTSSEQYF. The CDR3 bases are TGTGCCAGCAGCCGCCCGACTAGTTCCGAGCAGTACTTC.

The chain recombines TRBV7-2 with TRBJ1-5; no definite D call. Germline V CDR1 and CDR2: SGHTA, FQGNSA. The V end was cut by 5 bases, the J end by 7 bases, with 15 bases between. CDR3 length equals 14 residues. CDR3: CASSLLRFNQPQHF. CDR3 DNA: TGTGCCAGCAGCCTATTACGGTTCAACCAGCCCCAGCATTTT.

This sequence joins TRBV21-1 and TRBJ1-5; TRBD1, the table's D call, was not compared with the DNA. TRBV21-1 is flagged as a pseudogene. The CDR3 totals 23 residues. For the CDR3, the DNA is TGTGCCAGCAGCAAAGGGAGGAAGGTGGTGCCGGACAGGGGGACTTATAGCAATCAGCCCCAGCATTTT. Its translation: CASSKGRKVVPDRGTYSNQPQHF.

The CDR3, as DNA: TGCACCAGCAGCCAAGATTCCGACAGGTATAGCAATCAGCCCCAGCATTTT. This codes for CTSSQDSDRYSNQPQHF. The chain joins TRBV1 to TRBJ1-5; the D call of TRBD1 is as the table states it, not checked on the DNA. TRBV1 is noted as a pseudogene. The CDR3 totals 17 residues.

This chain connects TRBV6-5 to TRBJ1-2; D ambiguous. The V and J ends lost 6 bases and 7 bases respectively, with 18 bases between them. Germline V gene lookup returns CDR1 MNHEY and CDR2 SVGAGI. This CDR3 has 14 residues. The CDR3 nucleotides read TGTGCCAGCAGCCCGGTTGGGTTGCCCCCTGGCTACACCTTC. Protein product: CASSPVGLPPGYTF.

V gene TRBV6-5 combines with J gene TRBJ1-3; TRBD1 is a possible D gene (5 bases). V was shortened by 9 bases and J by 0 bases, with 6 bases between the two germline ends. CDR1 and CDR2 (germline): MNHEY, SVGAGI. The CDR3 extends over 12 amino acids. CDR3 sequence reads: CASGGSGNTIYF. The CDR3 nucleotides read TGTGCCAGTGGGGGCTCTGGAAACACCATATATTTT.

The V call is TRBV6-4, the J call TRBJ1-5; D not certain. With 8 bases removed from V and 4 bases from J, the gap between germline ends came to 15 bases. Germline CDR1 MRHNA, CDR2 SNTAGT. CDR3 length: 14 residues. CDR3 in DNA: TGTGCCAGCCCCCTTAGGCCCAGAAATCAGCCCCAGCATTTT. Residues: CASPLRPRNQPQHF.

V gene TRBV2 combines with J gene TRBJ1-5; 10 bases map to TRBD1. Germline assignment: CDR1 SNHLY and CDR2 FYNNEI. V was pared by 6 bases and J by 8 bases, with 10 bases of the junction left unmatched. The CDR3 consists of 15 residues. This chain's CDR3 is CASRGDRGRIEPQHF. DNA for the CDR3: TGTGCCAGCAGGGGGGACAGGGGTAGGATCGAGCCCCAGCATTTT.

The chain combines TRBV7-8 with TRBJ2-7; D is uncertain. Trimming stripped 7 bases from V and 3 bases from J, with 16 bases between. CDR1 and CDR2 from the germline V gene are SGHVS and FQNEAQ. The CDR3 contains 14 residues. Here the CDR3 reads CASNRVRNHYEQYF. The CDR3 nucleotides are TGTGCCAGCAATCGTGTCAGAAATCACTACGAGCAGTACTTC. Full variable domain (outside the CDR3, taken from reference TRBV7-8 and TRBJ2-7): GAGVSQSPRYKVAKRGQDVALRCDPISGHVSLFWYQQALGQGPEFLTYFQNEAQLDKSGLPSDRFFAERPEGSVSTLKIQRTQQEDSAVYLCASNRVRNHYEQYFGPGTRLTVT.

This chain links TRBV19 with TRBJ2-1, with D perhaps matching TRBD1 (6 bases). V lost 7 bases and J 5 bases, leaving 15 bases between the germline ends. CDR1 and CDR2 from the germline V gene are LNHDA and SQIVND (reference sequence). CDR3 length equals 14 residues. Here the CDR3 reads CASTPGTPDNEQFF. The CDR3 nucleotides read TGTGCCAGTACCCCCGGGACACCGGACAATGAGCAGTTCTTC.

The V gene is TRBV25-1, the J gene TRBJ1-4; D might be TRBD1 (6 bases). The V and J ends lost 0 bases and 7 bases respectively, with 9 bases between them. CDR1 and CDR2 from the germline V gene are MGHDK and SYGVNS. The CDR3 loop spans 14 amino acids. The CDR3: CASSEYRGTEKLFF. The CDR3, as DNA: TGTGCCAGCAGTGAATACAGGGGTACTGAAAAACTGTTTTTT.

The gene calls are TRBV7-8 and TRBJ2-7; 14 nucleotides agree with TRBD2. Germline V gene sequence: CDR1 SGHVS, CDR2 FQNEAQ. The CDR3 totals 17 residues. The ends lost 5 bases at V and 0 bases at J; junction bases unmatched: 6. The CDR3 sequence is CASSPGLAGALSYEQYF. As DNA, the CDR3 is TGTGCCAGCAGCCCGGGACTAGCGGGGGCCCTCTCCTACGAGCAGTACTTC.

V gene TRBV4-2 combines with J gene TRBJ1-4; 8 nucleotides line up with TRBD1. The CDR3 runs 19 residues. Trimming cost V 0 bases and J 6 bases; bases outside gene matches: 15. The germline V gene encodes CDR1 LGHNA and CDR2 YNFKEQ. Here the CDR3 reads CASSQDQGASLTKDEKLFF. Here the CDR3 DNA reads TGTGCCAGCAGCCAAGATCAGGGGGCGTCACTAACTAAAGATGAAAAACTGTTTTTT.

This chain's CDR3 is CASSFRAGGHEQYF. The DNA for the CDR3 is TGCGCCAGCAGCTTCCGGGCAGGGGGTCACGAGCAGTACTTC. The gene calls are TRBV5-1 and TRBJ2-7; TRBD1 matches at 7 bases. The junction had 7 bases not matched to a gene; V was cut back by 2 bases and J by 5 bases. The CDR3 spans 14 residues. The germline V gene has CDR1 SGHRS and CDR2 YFSETQ.

This clone has only one observation. This CDR3 is CASSPSVGKGEKLFF. In DNA form, the CDR3 reads TGTGCCAGCAGCCCCTCAGTGGGGAAGGGTGAAAAACTGTTTTTT. V usage is TRBV14 and J usage is TRBJ1-4; no definite D call. Per germline, CDR1 SGHDN and CDR2 FVKESK. V lost 4 bases and J 7 bases, leaving 16 bases between the germline ends. This CDR3 comprises 15 residues.

The genes are TRBV10-3 and TRBJ2-7, with 9 bases that match TRBD1. Per the germline V gene, CDR1 is ENHRY and CDR2 is SYGVKD. V was pared by 10 bases and J by 2 bases, with 9 bases of the junction left unmatched. CDR3 size: 14 residues. In nucleotides, the CDR3 is TGTGCCACCCACGCCCGGACAGGGGCCTACGAGCAGTACTTC. Translated, it gives CATHARTGAYEQYF.

DNA for the CDR3: TGTGCCAGCAGCTTTGGAGGGGGGGCTGCAGATACGCAGTATTTT. Protein product: CASSFGGGAADTQYF. The rearrangement links TRBV5-6 to TRBJ2-3, with TRBD2 as a possible D gene (7 bases). This CDR3 region has 15 residues. Germline assignment: CDR1 SGHDT and CDR2 YYEEEE. Trimming shortened V by 2 bases and J by 4 bases, and 14 bases separated the two germline ends.

This chain connects TRBV6-5 to TRBJ2-1; D gene uncertain. CDR1 is MNHEY and CDR2 is SVGAGI in the germline V gene. V dropped 2 bases and J dropped 0 bases, with 8 bases sitting between them. The CDR3 extends over 15 amino acids. The CDR3 bases are TGTGCCAGCAGTTACCAACAGAGCTCCTACAATGAGCAGTTCTTC. It is translated as CASSYQQSSYNEQFF.

This clone was observed once. The chain employs TRBV18 and TRBJ2-7, with 10 bases identical to TRBD2. CDR1 is KGHSH, CDR2 LQKENI, per germline. This CDR3 region has 14 residues. Germline trimming cut 3 bases from V and 4 bases from J; bases unmatched to any gene: 3. The CDR3 DNA reads as TGTGCCAGCTCACCTAGCGGGGGGAATTACGAGCAGTACTTC. This encodes CASSPSGGNYEQYF.

This clone was detected only a few times. The CDR3 nucleotides read TGTGCCAGCAGCTTAGGGGGGACAGGGTCCTACGAGCAGTACTTC. As protein: CASSLGGTGSYEQYF. The chain uses TRBV11-3 and TRBJ2-7; 9 nucleotides line up with TRBD1. Germline V gives CDR1 SGHNT, CDR2 YENEEA. The junction had 2 bases not matched to a gene; V was cut back by 1 base and J by 1 base. This CDR3 spans 15 amino acids.

The chain employs TRBV10-2 and TRBJ2-1; 7 bases align to TRBD2. CDR1 is WSHSY, CDR2 SAAADI, per germline. J was trimmed by 4 bases and V by 2 bases; bases with no gene match: 8. The CDR3 totals 16 residues. The CDR3 loop is CASSEQWTSTYNEQFF. The DNA of the CDR3 is TGCGCCAGCAGTGAGCAATGGACTAGTACTTACAATGAGCAGTTCTTC.

The chain employs TRBV7-8 and TRBJ2-3, with D possibly being TRBD1 (6 bases). The CDR3 totals 16 residues. Germline CDR1 is SGHVS and CDR2 is FQNEAQ. Deletions cut 1 base from V and 4 bases from J, with 15 bases between. The CDR3 DNA reads as TGTGCCAGCAGCTTAGTGCCCAGGGGTGGGGCAGATACGCAGTATTTT. It translates to CASSLVPRGGADTQYF.

This chain uses TRBV25-1 with TRBJ2-2; a possible D gene is TRBD2 (5 bases). The ends were cut back, 8 bases at V and 6 bases at J, with 19 bases in the middle. CDR3 length: 15 residues. Germline V gene lookup returns CDR1 MGHDK and CDR2 SYGVNS. Here the CDR3 DNA reads TGTGCCAGCTCTCCTATCCGGGGTCTGGCCGGGGAGCTGTTTTTT. Its protein is CASSPIRGLAGELFF.

This chain uses TRBV12-2 with TRBJ1-1; the table's D gene call, TRBD1, was not cross checked with the DNA. TRBV12-2 counts as a pseudogene. This CDR3 is built from 16 residues. In DNA form, the CDR3 reads TGTGCAAGTCTCCATCGGGACAGGGCCGGGAACACTGAAGCTTTCTTT. Protein sequence: CASLHRDRAGNTEAFF.

This chain joins TRBV4-3 and TRBJ2-1, with 10 bases lining up with TRBD2. CDR3 size: 16 residues. Germline V gene sequence: CDR1 LGHNA, CDR2 YSLEER. V lost 2 bases to trimming and J lost 4 bases; unmatched junction nucleotides: 5. The CDR3 here is CASSQQTSGYYNEQFF. The CDR3 nucleotides read TGCGCCAGCAGCCAACAGACTAGCGGGTATTACAATGAGCAGTTCTTC.

V usage is TRBV28 and J usage is TRBJ1-6, with D possibly TRBD1 on 5 matching bases. CDR3 length: 15 amino acids. CDR1 is MDHEN, CDR2 SYDVKM, per germline. Between the trimmed V and J ends, which lost 5 bases and 9 bases, there was a span of 17 bases. This CDR3 reads CASSPPTGLASPLHF. CDR3 bases: TGTGCCAGCAGTCCACCTACAGGTTTGGCTTCACCCCTCCACTTT.

The J gene is TRBJ2-7, the V gene TRBV28; 9 nucleotides match TRBD1. Germline assignment: CDR1 MDHEN and CDR2 SYDVKM. CDR3 length equals 15 residues. The V and J ends lost 6 bases and 4 bases, in that order; junction bases with no gene match: 10. As DNA, the CDR3 is TGTGCCAGCAGCTTTACCGGGACAGGGATGTACGAGCAGTACTTC. The encoded protein is CASSFTGTGMYEQYF.